The present T cell receptor (beta chain) was sequenced within a study of T cell responses to AZD1222 COVID-19 vaccine. Study results and limitations: White British people made up most donors, females outnumbered males, and clonal diversity was possibly underestimated.

This clone was recorded a few times. Its specificity is not known. Germline lookup yields CDR1 SQVTM and CDR2 ANQGSEA. The CDR3 has 12 amino acids. V lost 7 bases, J lost 6 bases, and 13 bases lay in between. The method was immunoSEQ multiplex PCR; TCRdb's version includes in-frame clones alone and lacks a portion of them. The table records over 150,000 clones, 85% to 90% of them present only once. The chain carries TRBV29-1 and TRBJ2-1; D may be TRBD2 (5 bases). The clonotype originates from an adult in good health. Sequencing used peripheral blood, obtained on day 0 of MenACWY control vaccination. The CDR3 DNA sequence: TGCAGCGCTAAGACGGGATCCAATGAGCAGTTCTTC. Translated, it gives CSAKTGSNEQFF.